One sample yielded the 5 T cell receptor beta chains listed below, sequenced in a study of T cells in narcolepsy (dated by TCRdb to the late 2010s). The method was the immunoSEQ multiplex PCR assay. TCRdb limited this immuneACCESS table to in-frame rearrangements with V and J called. A share of clones is missing; checked studies link under half to unresolved V genes, and the rest is unexplained. This sample comprises around 35,000 clones, approximately 78% of them detected only once. The ten largest clonotypes hold just under 2.5% of the sample. Sequencing was carried out using CD45RA- memory CD4+ T cells from PBMCs. The sample's cell subset or site label, decoded: memory T cells sorted ex vivo from peripheral blood. Receptor source: a human donor with narcolepsy.

This rearrangement joins TRBV7-7 to TRBJ2-2, with no clear D. Trimming removed 3 bases at V and 2 bases at J, with 4 bases between. This CDR3 spans 13 amino acids. Germline V gene data show CDR1 as SSHAT and CDR2 as FNYEAQ (reference sequence). CDR3 in amino acids: CASSFGNTGELFF. The CDR3 DNA is TGTGCCAGCAGCTTTGGAAACACCGGGGAGCTGTTTTTT.

The V and J genes are TRBV2 and TRBJ1-5; D is undetermined. This CDR3 spans 14 amino acids. Trimming shortened V by 4 bases and J by 0 bases, and 7 bases separated the two germline ends. Germline assignment: CDR1 SNHLY and CDR2 FYNNEI. The CDR3 sequence is CASSVTDSNQPQHF. The CDR3, as DNA: TGTGCCAGCAGTGTTACCGATAGCAATCAGCCCCAGCATTTT. Variable domain in full (rest from reference TRBV2 and TRBJ1-5): EPEVTQTPSHQVTQMGQEVILRCVPISNHLYFYWYRQILGQKVEFLVSFYNNEISEKSEIFDDQFSVERPDGSNFTLKIRSTKLEDSAMYFCASSVTDSNQPQHFGDGTRLSIL.

V gene TRBV5-1 combines with J gene TRBJ2-7, with a tentative D call TRBD1 (6 bases). The V and J ends lost 4 bases and 3 bases respectively, with 14 bases between them. CDR3 length: 14 residues. In germline, CDR1 is SGHRS, CDR2 YFSETQ. The CDR3 loop is CASSRSGANYEQYF. The DNA of the CDR3 is TGCGCCAGCAGCAGATCAGGGGCCAACTACGAGCAGTACTTC.

In its sample, this clone was seen once. The chain uses TRBV2 and TRBJ1-6, with D possibly being TRBD1 (5 bases). CDR1 SNHLY and CDR2 FYNNEI come from the germline V gene. The CDR3 totals 15 residues. Trimming pared 10 bases from V and 0 bases from J, leaving 13 bases between. CDR3 bases: TGTGCCACCGAGTCAGGGAGCTCCTATAATTCACCCCTCCACTTT. Its translation: CATESGSSYNSPLHF.

The V call is TRBV30, the J call TRBJ2-5; TRBD2 agrees at 8 bases. The ends lost 2 bases at V and 4 bases at J; junction bases unmatched: 9. The germline V gene encodes CDR1 GTSNPN and CDR2 SVGIG (reference sequence). The CDR3 has 15 residues. CDR3 in amino acids: CAWSFGTSYRETQYF. DNA for the CDR3: TGTGCCTGGAGTTTCGGGACTAGTTACCGAGAGACCCAGTACTTC.